These 26 T cell receptor beta chains were all obtained from the same sample, sequenced in a study of blood T cell repertoires in COVID-19. TCRdb's table, derived via immunoSEQ multiplex PCR, lists solely in-frame clones and lacks some. The sample includes tens of thousands of clones, 75% to 85% of them seen just once. Sequencing input: peripheral blood. The receptors stem from a man aged 60 to 75 with COVID-19, enrolled during active disease.

V is TRBV5-1 and J is TRBJ2-2; D possibly corresponds to TRBD1 (5 bases). Germline CDR1 and CDR2: SGHRS and YFSETQ. This CDR3 is built from 15 residues. V was clipped by 0 bases and J by 3 bases, with 9 bases between them. The CDR3: CASSLEQVYTGELFF. CDR3 bases: TGCGCCAGCAGCTTGGAACAGGTGTACACCGGGGAGCTGTTTTTT.

This rearrangement joins TRBV4-1 to TRBJ1-5; 8 bases are shared with TRBD1. CDR1 MGHRA and CDR2 YSYEKL come from the germline V gene. V lost 6 bases and J lost 4; bases outside the gene matches: 8. The CDR3 extends over 15 amino acids. The chain's CDR3 is CASSHTGTGNQPQHF. In DNA, the CDR3 is TGCGCCAGCAGTCACACCGGGACAGGAAATCAGCCCCAGCATTTT.

This clone was counted a single time. One end of the junction varies from germline; a read error may be responsible. The chain couples TRBV12-3 or TRBV12-4 to TRBJ1-1; D gene ambiguous. The CDR3 has 13 amino acids. The CDR3 DNA is TGTGCCAGCCGTTTGGAGGTGAACACTGAAGCTTTCTTT. It is translated as CASRLEVNTEAFF.

The genes are TRBV6-1 and TRBJ2-4; D might be TRBD2 (6 bases). The CDR3 covers 18 residues. CDR1 is MNHNS and CDR2 is SASEGT in the germline V gene. The V gene lost 1 base and the J gene lost 0 bases, with 16 bases spanning the gap. The CDR3 nucleotides are TGTGCCAGCAGTGAAGACCTAGGGACTGTTCTAGCCAAAAACATTCAGTACTTC. Protein sequence: CASSEDLGTVLAKNIQYF.

The chain carries TRBV5-4 and TRBJ1-2; 11 bases are shared with TRBD1. Unmatched junction bases numbered 9, after V lost 0 bases and J lost 8 bases. This CDR3 is 16 amino acids long. Germline CDR1 is SGHNT and CDR2 is YYREEE (reference sequence). The CDR3, as DNA: TGTGCCAGCAGCTTGGCCCGAGGACAGGGGGCGCAAGGCTACACCTTC. It encodes CASSLARGQGAQGYTF.

Only a few counts were recorded for this clone. The chain couples TRBV2 to TRBJ2-3, with 7 bases aligning to TRBD2. Germline V gives CDR1 SNHLY, CDR2 FYNNEI. There are 14 residues in the CDR3. V lost 2 bases to trimming and J lost 6 bases; unmatched junction nucleotides: 5. CDR3 loop: CASSENRRGDTQYF. The CDR3 DNA follows: TGTGCCAGCAGTGAAAACAGGCGGGGGGATACGCAGTATTTT.

CDR3 sequence (DNA): TGCAGCGCCGTCCCGGACACTGAAGCTTTCTTT. It is translated as CSAVPDTEAFF. The chain links TRBV29-1 to TRBJ1-1; D uncertain. This CDR3 region has 11 residues. Trimming cost V 7 bases and J 3 bases, with 9 bases left between them. Germline V lookup: CDR1 SQVTM, CDR2 ANQGSEA.

This chain joins TRBV6-2 or TRBV6-3 and TRBJ1-3; D perhaps matches TRBD1 (5 bases). V was shortened by 6 bases and J by 1 base, with 19 bases between the two germline ends. The CDR3 contains 17 residues. Looked up from germline, CDR1 is MNHEY and CDR2 is SVGEGT. Here the CDR3 reads CASSPVGQGNSGNTIYF. The CDR3 DNA sequence: TGTGCCAGCAGCCCCGTGGGGCAGGGCAATTCTGGAAACACCATATATTTT.

This rearrangement joins TRBV4-2 to TRBJ1-2, with 9 bases fitting TRBD1. The CDR3 consists of 15 residues. V dropped 1 base and J dropped 5; count of bases not matched to a gene: 5. Germline lookup yields CDR1 LGHNA and CDR2 YNFKEQ. DNA of the CDR3: TGTGCCAGCAGCCAAGGGACAGGGGTGGAGTATGGCTACACCTTC. Encoded protein: CASSQGTGVEYGYTF.

The sample holds a few counts of this clone. The rearrangement links TRBV6-4 to TRBJ1-2; 8 positions match TRBD1. J gave up 7 bases and V 2 bases, and 15 bases lay outside the gene matches. Germline CDR1 and CDR2: MRHNA and SNTAGT. The CDR3 is made up of 17 amino acids. CDR3 amino acids: CASSDPPDREVAAGYTF. The DNA for the CDR3 is TGTGCCAGCAGTGACCCCCCGGACAGGGAGGTGGCGGCTGGCTACACCTTC.

This chain uses TRBV6-5 with TRBJ2-4, with 8 nucleotides matching TRBD1. Looked up from germline, CDR1 is MNHEY and CDR2 is SVGAGI. Trimming removed 4 bases from V and 6 bases from J; junction bases left unmatched: 2. This CDR3 is 13 amino acids long. CDR3 region: CASSFGQGNIQYF. CDR3 nucleotides: TGTGCCAGCAGTTTCGGACAGGGAAACATTCAGTACTTC.

The chain joins TRBV7-9 to TRBJ2-3; 7 positions match TRBD2. CDR3 length: 14 amino acids. V trimming: 4 bases; J trimming: 6 bases; junction bases outside the gene matches: 7. Germline V gene lookup returns CDR1 SEHNR and CDR2 FQNEAQ (reference sequence). The CDR3 is CASSYSAGGDTQYF. The CDR3 DNA follows: TGTGCCAGCAGCTACTCCGCCGGGGGGGATACGCAGTATTTT.

CDR3 region: CASSSGTYEQYF. In DNA form, the CDR3 reads TGTGCCAGTAGTTCGGGGACATACGAGCAGTACTTC. This sequence joins TRBV19 and TRBJ2-7; maybe TRBD1 (6 bases). This CDR3 contains 12 residues. V was pared by 5 bases and J by 4 bases, with 9 bases between. Germline lookup yields CDR1 LNHDA and CDR2 SQIVND (reference sequence).

V gene TRBV12-3 or TRBV12-4 combines with J gene TRBJ1-2, with a possible D match to TRBD1 (6 bases). The CDR3 totals 13 residues. Trimming took off 5 bases at V and 7 bases at J, with 14 bases between the two ends. The CDR3 protein is CASSDRLNSGYTF. The CDR3 DNA follows: TGTGCCAGCAGTGACAGGCTCAATTCTGGCTACACCTTC.

The chain has TRBV7-3 and TRBJ2-5; no clear D. In germline, CDR1 is SGHTA, CDR2 FQGTGA. V lost 3 bases and J lost 5, with 7 bases in between. The CDR3 totals 12 residues. The CDR3 sequence is CASSLSGETQYF. CDR3 nucleotide sequence: TGTGCCAGCAGCTTGTCCGGGGAGACCCAGTACTTC.

This clone was counted a few times. V gene TRBV19 combines with J gene TRBJ1-2; the match to TRBD1 covers 11 bases. Per the germline V gene, CDR1 is LNHDA and CDR2 is SQIVND (reference sequence). Trimming at V came to 5 bases and at J to 8 bases, leaving 16 bases not matched to a gene. CDR3 length equals 17 residues. The CDR3 DNA follows: TGTGCCAGTAGTCCCCCGGGAACCGGACAGGGGGCCAGAGGCTACACCTTC. This codes for CASSPPGTGQGARGYTF. Complete variable domain (other parts from reference TRBV19 and TRBJ1-2): DGGITQSPKYLFRKEGQNVTLSCEQNLNHDAMYWYRQDPGQGLRLIYYSQIVNDFQKGDIAEGYSVSREKKESFPLTVTSAQKNPTAFYLCASSPPGTGQGARGYTFGSGTRLTVV.

The chain employs TRBV24-1 and TRBJ1-5, with D hard to call. Germline V gene lookup returns CDR1 KGHDR and CDR2 SFDVKD. The ends were cut back, 2 bases at V and 3 bases at J, with 16 bases in the middle. The CDR3 length is 17 residues. The CDR3 DNA follows: TGTGCCACCAGTGATTCTGGGAGTGAGGGTAACAATCAGCCCCAGCATTTT. Protein: CATSDSGSEGNNQPQHF.

CDR3 sequence: CASMTGSREKLFF. CDR3 nucleotides: TGTGCCAGCATGACTGGCTCGAGAGAGAAGCTGTTTTTT. V and J are TRBV4-2 and TRBJ2-2, with D unclear. CDR1 and CDR2 (germline): LGHNA, YNFKEQ. The CDR3 totals 13 residues. V was trimmed by 7 bases and J by 12 bases, leaving 18 bases between them.

This clone was counted a single time. The chain combines TRBV7-9 with TRBJ1-4, with TRBD1 matching 7 bases. Germline-derived CDR1 and CDR2 are SEHNR and FQNEAQ (reference sequence). CDR3 size: 16 residues. After removal of 5 bases from V and 8 bases from J, the junction contained 14 bases not matched to a gene. The CDR3 here is CASSPVGTALNEKLFF. CDR3 coding DNA: TGTGCCAGCAGCCCTGTCGGGACAGCTTTGAACGAAAAACTGTTTTTT.

V usage is TRBV5-6 and J usage is TRBJ1-5; D remains ambiguous. Trimming took 4 bases from V and 4 from J, leaving 9 bases between them. Germline-derived CDR1 and CDR2 are SGHDT and YYEEEE. The CDR3 consists of 13 residues. The CDR3 DNA reads as TGTGCCAGCAGCAGAACGGGAAATCAGCCCCAGCATTTT. It translates to CASSRTGNQPQHF.

This chain connects TRBV7-9 to TRBJ2-1; 9 nucleotides align to TRBD2. The germline V gene has CDR1 SEHNR and CDR2 FQNEAQ (reference sequence). With V trimmed by 2 bases and J by 4 bases, 12 bases remained unmatched. This CDR3 region has 18 residues. The CDR3 bases are TGTGCCAGCAGCTTATTCGGAATTGGACTAGCGAAATACAATGAGCAGTTCTTC. Translation: CASSLFGIGLAKYNEQFF.

CDR3 in DNA: TGTGCCAGTAGTATTGCGCCGGCAGATACGCAGTATTTT. It is translated as CASSIAPADTQYF. The chain employs TRBV19 and TRBJ2-3; unclear D gene. V lost 3 bases to trimming and J lost 4 bases, with 8 bases between them. CDR3 length: 13 amino acids. Germline CDR1 and CDR2: LNHDA and SQIVND (reference sequence).

The chain uses TRBV27 and TRBJ2-7; 9 nucleotides match TRBD1. The V gene end was trimmed by 5 bases and the J gene end by 0 bases; junction bases not matched to a gene: 8. Looked up from germline, CDR1 is MNHEY and CDR2 is SMNVEV (reference sequence). The CDR3 contains 16 residues. The CDR3 reads CASSPLRDRDSYEQYF. In DNA, the CDR3 is TGTGCCAGCAGTCCACTCCGGGACAGGGACTCCTACGAGCAGTACTTC.

V is TRBV7-2 and J is TRBJ1-5, with 7 bases matching TRBD1. CDR3 length: 16 amino acids. Per germline, CDR1 SGHTA and CDR2 FQGNSA. With 1 base clipped from V and 3 bases from J, the junction kept 6 bases outside the gene matches. The CDR3 spells CASSLVGGQANQPQHF. The CDR3 nucleotides are TGTGCCAGCAGCTTAGTGGGAGGACAGGCCAATCAGCCCCAGCATTTT.

The rearrangement joins TRBV6-5 to TRBJ1-2; possibly TRBD1 for D (5 bases). The CDR3 extends over 12 amino acids. Germline-derived CDR1 and CDR2 are MNHEY and SVGAGI. The germline V and J ends were trimmed by 4 bases and 4 bases, with 7 bases remaining between them. The CDR3 here is CASSSDSYGYTF. DNA for the CDR3: TGTGCCAGCAGTTCAGACAGCTATGGCTACACCTTC.

The chain carries TRBV11-2 and TRBJ2-3, with D possibly being TRBD2 (5 bases). CDR3 length equals 15 residues. The V gene's germline CDR1 is SGHAT and CDR2 FQNNGV. The V gene lost 1 base and the J gene lost 2 bases, with 10 bases spanning the gap. The CDR3: CASSLGERFTDTQYF. CDR3 DNA sequence: TGTGCCAGCAGCTTAGGGGAGAGGTTCACAGATACGCAGTATTTT. Looking up the rest from reference TRBV11-2 and TRBJ2-3 gives the full variable domain: EAGVAQSPRYKIIEKRQSVAFWCNPISGHATLYWYQQILGQGPKLLIQFQNNGVVDDSQLPKDRFSAERLKGVDSTLKIQPAKLEDSAVYLCASSLGERFTDTQYFGPGTRLTVL.